This TCR beta chain was sequenced for a study of blood T cell repertoires in COVID-19. Background on the study: Sources were T cells, B-cell-depleted T cells, or PBMCs; the material itself was cDNA or gDNA.

Individuals aged about 18 to 89 years were recruited from about two dozen US areas. Cohorts were assigned according to the clinical history that participants reported. Clones were sequenced by immunoSEQ multiplex PCR, and TCRdb holds only the in-frame ones, with some missing. The sample contains under 250,000 clones, approximately 88% of which appear only once. J lost 4 bases, V lost 0 bases, and 7 bases had no gene match. CDR3 length: 15 residues. The germline gives CDR1 GTSNPN, CDR2 SVGIG (reference sequence). The TCR comes from a woman younger than 45 who had been exposed to COVID-19. The chain carries TRBV30 and TRBJ2-3; 7 bases align to TRBD2. Sequenced input: PBMCs or T cells enriched from blood (not recorded which). The CDR3 DNA reads as TGTGCCTGGAGTGTAGTGCGGGAGTGGGCAGATACGCAGTATTTT. Translating it yields CAWSVVREWADTQYF.